The clone carrying this T cell receptor (beta chain) was recorded many times. Its antigen is unknown. These data originate in a study of T cells after yellow fever vaccination. Study-level background: When fractions had low cell numbers, they were prepared with SMART-Seq v4 Ultra Low Input.

For TCR, cDNA came from 5'RACE template switching, which added a universal primer site and UMIs. From the 5' RACE reads, TCRdb called clonotypes with MiXCR, one entry per CDR3 protein. The table lists about 500,000 distinct CDR3 sequences, around a sixth of them singletons. Notes on the study in general: Subsequent to the booster, the majority of primary-vaccination clones reappeared (approximately 95% CD4, more than 70% CD8). The appearance of a small share of clonotypes in both CD4 and CD8 compartments was observed.

The receptor was derived from a man aged 18 to 29 who received the YFV17D yellow fever vaccine. This specimen was PBMCs, taken roughly 5 days after the first yellow fever vaccination.

The CDR3 sequence: CASSEAGSGVGLEQYF. Here the CDR3 DNA reads TGTGCCAGCAGTGAAGCGGGAAGCGGGGTGGGTCTGGAGCAGTACTTC. The chain is built from TRBV6-1 and TRBJ2-7; 7 bases align to TRBD2. Germline CDR1 reads MNHNS; CDR2 reads SASEGT. The CDR3 is 16 residues long. The V and J ends lost 0 bases and 7 bases, in that order; junction bases with no gene match: 12.